What follows are 27 T cell receptor beta chains derived from one specimen sequenced in a study of beta chain features in type 1 diabetes. All of the isolated RNA was reverse transcribed, so expressed TCRB transcripts were sequenced. Profiling relied on immunoSEQ multiplex PCR, and the TCRdb table lists in-frame clones only, not all of them. The repertoire holds 620,000 or so clones, with about 14% as singletons. The sequenced sample was naive CD4+ T cells from blood. These TCRs come from a man between 18 and 35 years old in good health.

The sample holds a few counts of this clone. This rearrangement joins TRBV7-4 to TRBJ2-7; no clear D gene. Germline V gene sequence: CDR1 SGHVT, CDR2 SQSDAQ. Trimming cost V 1 base and J 0 bases, with 7 bases left between them. This CDR3 has 14 residues. CDR3 loop: CASSLVRSSYEQYF. In DNA, the CDR3 is TGTGCCAGCAGCTTAGTCAGGAGCTCCTACGAGCAGTACTTC.

This clone was picked up a small number of times. The chain couples TRBV5-1 to TRBJ1-1; D is perhaps TRBD1 (5 bases). CDR3 length equals 14 residues. CDR1 and CDR2 (germline): SGHRS, YFSETQ. V dropped 4 bases and J dropped 2 bases, with 12 bases sitting between them. The CDR3 DNA follows: TGCGCCAGCAGCCCCGGGGGGAGTAACACTGAAGCTTTCTTT. It is translated as CASSPGGSNTEAFF. Based on the CDR3 plus reference TRBV5-1 and TRBJ1-1, the full variable domain is KAGVTQTPRYLIKTRGQQVTLSCSPISGHRSVSWYQQTPGQGLQFLFEYFSETQRNKGNFPGRFSGRQFSNSRSEMNVSTLELGDSALYLCASSPGGSNTEAFFGQGTRLTVV.

This clone appeared a few times. Distinct nucleotide sequences in the sample also encode this CDR3. The chain couples TRBV27 to TRBJ2-7; a possible D gene is TRBD2 (6 bases). Trimming stripped 4 bases from V and 3 bases from J, with 10 bases between. The length of the CDR3 is 13 residues. Per germline, CDR1 MNHEY and CDR2 SMNVEV (reference sequence). The CDR3 DNA is TGTGCCAGCAGTTCCGGGACTCGCTACGAGCAGTACTTC. It codes for CASSSGTRYEQYF.

Only a few counts were recorded for this clone. Additional DNA sequences in this sample encode the identical CDR3. The rearrangement links TRBV7-3 to TRBJ1-1; a possible D gene is TRBD1 (6 bases). V was clipped by 5 bases and J by 0 bases, with 10 bases between them. The CDR3 contains 14 residues. The germline CDR1 and CDR2 sequences are SGHTA and FQGTGA. The CDR3 DNA is TGTGCCAGCAGCCCCGGGACATTGAACACTGAAGCTTTCTTT. Translating it yields CASSPGTLNTEAFF.

The chain has TRBV7-3 and TRBJ2-3, with 8 bases fitting TRBD2. J lost 0 bases, V lost 5 bases, and 4 bases had no gene match. CDR1 is SGHTA, CDR2 FQGTGA, per germline. CDR3 size: 15 residues. The CDR3 loop is CASSETSGSTDTQYF. The CDR3 region has the DNA TGTGCCAGCAGCGAAACTAGCGGCAGCACAGATACGCAGTATTTT.

The genes are TRBV5-1 and TRBJ2-5; D gene unclear. Per germline, CDR1 SGHRS and CDR2 YFSETQ. The length of the CDR3 is 13 residues. V was cut by 3 bases and J by 4 bases, with 10 bases left in between. CDR3 loop: CASSSLDVETQYF. The CDR3 nucleotides are TGCGCCAGCAGCTCGCTCGACGTAGAGACCCAGTACTTC.

The chain couples TRBV7-2 to TRBJ1-2; D is perhaps TRBD1 (6 bases). CDR3 size: 15 residues. Germline assignment: CDR1 SGHTA and CDR2 FQGNSA. V was shortened by 5 bases and J by 4 bases, with 17 bases between the two germline ends. CDR3: CASSPQGILGYGYTF. As DNA, the CDR3 is TGTGCCAGCAGCCCCCAGGGGATTCTCGGCTATGGCTACACCTTC.

V and J are TRBV10-3 and TRBJ1-1, with D unclear. Germline V CDR1 and CDR2: ENHRY, SYGVKD. The CDR3 is 14 amino acids. The V gene lost 6 bases and the J gene lost 4 bases, with 15 bases spanning the gap. The CDR3 here is CAIRMGGLGTEAFF. The CDR3 DNA sequence: TGTGCCATCAGGATGGGCGGGTTGGGCACTGAAGCTTTCTTT.

On this clone itself: One junction end does not reproduce the germline sequence, and a read error may be involved. The CDR3 is CASSLFSGRAYSSNEQFF. In DNA form, the CDR3 reads TGTGCCAGCAGTTTATTTAGCGGGAGGGCCTATTCCTCCAATGAGCAGTTCTTC. The V and J genes are TRBV27 and TRBJ2-1, with 11 bases matching TRBD2. The CDR3 sequence is 18 residues long. CDR1 is MNHEY, CDR2 SMNVEV, per germline (reference sequence).

For this clone: The junction differs from germline at one of its ends, possibly a read error. The chain carries TRBV6-1 and TRBJ1-5; 8 nucleotides agree with TRBD1. The V gene's germline CDR1 is MNHNS and CDR2 SASEGT. The CDR3 spans 15 residues. The CDR3 coding sequence is TGTGCCATCAGTGAAGACAGGGGCGGGAATCAGCCCCAGCATTTT. This gives the protein CAISEDRGGNQPQHF.

This clone was found a few times. V usage is TRBV5-1 and J usage is TRBJ2-5; D gene unclear. This CDR3 is 14 amino acids long. CDR1 is SGHRS, CDR2 YFSETQ, per germline. Trimming took 2 bases from V and 1 from J, leaving 9 bases between them. Here the CDR3 reads CASSFSGSQETQYF. Written as DNA, the CDR3 is TGCGCCAGCAGCTTCTCCGGATCCCAAGAGACCCAGTACTTC.

This clone was observed a handful of times. The chain joins TRBV11-2 to TRBJ1-5; unclear D gene. The CDR3 totals 14 residues. Trimming shortened V by 5 bases and J by 7 bases, and 15 bases separated the two germline ends. CDR1 and CDR2 from the germline V gene are SGHAT and FQNNGV. CDR3 bases: TGTGCCAGCAGCCAGAGGAGGGCGGGACAGCCCCAGCATTTT. It translates to CASSQRRAGQPQHF.

This clone was detected a few times. Compared with germline, one end of the junction differs, possibly owing to a read error. The chain uses TRBV28 and TRBJ2-1, with 9 bases aligning to TRBD1. The CDR3 length is 14 residues. From germline, CDR1 is MDHEN and CDR2 SYDVKM. CDR3 sequence (DNA): TGTGCCAGCAGTCCTAAAGGGAGTCCGGGACAGGGACTCTTC. Translation gives CASSPKGSPGQGLF.

This clone was observed a handful of times. The chain carries TRBV2 and TRBJ2-2, with D possibly being TRBD2 (6 bases). V was shortened by 7 bases and J by 3 bases, with 12 bases between the two germline ends. Germline CDR1 SNHLY, CDR2 FYNNEI. The CDR3 totals 14 residues. CDR3 region: CASTKTSYTGELFF. In nucleotides, the CDR3 is TGTGCCAGCACCAAGACTAGTTACACCGGGGAGCTGTTTTTT.

This clone was seen only a few times. This sequence joins TRBV9 and TRBJ2-5, with D maybe TRBD1 (6 bases). The CDR3 has 18 residues. The V gene lost 0 bases and the J gene lost 4 bases, with 22 bases spanning the gap. Germline lookup yields CDR1 SGDLS and CDR2 YYNGEE. CDR3 in DNA: TGTGCCAGCAGCGTAGATTTTGGGGTTCAGGGGCGGAGAGAGACCCAGTACTTC. Amino acids: CASSVDFGVQGRRETQYF.

This chain joins TRBV5-1 and TRBJ2-7, with D perhaps given as TRBD1 or TRBD2 (6 bases each). The CDR3 runs to 16 residues. The germline V gene encodes CDR1 SGHRS and CDR2 YFSETQ. Trimming took 2 bases from V and 1 from J, leaving 16 bases between them. CDR3 sequence reads: CASSLSTGGNSYEQYF. CDR3 nucleotide sequence: TGCGCCAGCAGCTTATCCACCGGGGGCAATTCCTACGAGCAGTACTTC.

In its sample, this clone was seen a few times. This rearrangement joins TRBV13 to TRBJ2-2, with 13 bases lining up with TRBD2. The CDR3 is made up of 21 amino acids. The germline V gene encodes CDR1 PRHDT and CDR2 FYEKMQ (reference sequence). J was trimmed by 2 bases and V by 2 bases; bases with no gene match: 14. The CDR3 loop is CASSLPGQWTSGGNNTGELFF. DNA of the CDR3: TGTGCCAGCAGCTTACCGGGACAGTGGACTAGCGGGGGAAACAACACCGGGGAGCTGTTTTTT. Based on the CDR3 plus reference TRBV13 and TRBJ2-2, the full variable domain is AAGVIQSPRHLIKEKRETATLKCYPIPRHDTVYWYQQGPGQDPQFLISFYEKMQSDKGSIPDRFSAQQFSDYHSELNMSSLELGDSALYFCASSLPGQWTSGGNNTGELFFGEGSRLTVL.

This chain joins TRBV30 and TRBJ1-6; no clear D gene. Trimming removed 4 bases at V and 6 bases at J, with 10 bases between. CDR1 is GTSNPN, CDR2 SVGIG, per germline (reference sequence). There are 13 residues in the CDR3. The CDR3 sequence is CAWTRVGNSPLHF. The CDR3, as DNA: TGTGCCTGGACCCGGGTTGGTAATTCACCCCTCCACTTT.

The chain links TRBV29-1 to TRBJ1-4; 8 bases match TRBD1. This CDR3 comprises 12 residues. The germline V gene encodes CDR1 SQVTM and CDR2 ANQGSEA. The trim removed 6 bases at V and 8 bases at J, leaving 5 bases unmatched. The CDR3 coding sequence is TGCAGCGTCGGACAGGGAACGGAAAAACTGTTTTTT. It is translated as CSVGQGTEKLFF. The entire variable domain, with the rest obtained from reference TRBV29-1 and TRBJ1-4, is as follows: SAVISQKPSRDICQRGTSLTIQCQVDSQVTMMFWYRQQPGQSLTLIATANQGSEATYESGFVIDKFPISRPNLTFSTLTVSNMSPEDSSIYLCSVGQGTEKLFFGSGTQLSVL.

In its sample, this clone was seen a few times. V gene TRBV5-1 combines with J gene TRBJ2-7; D is unclear. V dropped 1 base and J dropped 0 bases, with 14 bases sitting between them. Germline CDR1 is SGHRS and CDR2 is YFSETQ. There are 16 residues in the CDR3. CDR3 DNA: TGCGCCAGCAGCTTGAAAGGCTCGGCTGACTCCTACGAGCAGTACTTC. It encodes CASSLKGSADSYEQYF. The full variable domain, completed using reference TRBV5-1 and TRBJ2-7, is KAGVTQTPRYLIKTRGQQVTLSCSPISGHRSVSWYQQTPGQGLQFLFEYFSETQRNKGNFPGRFSGRQFSNSRSEMNVSTLELGDSALYLCASSLKGSADSYEQYFGPGTRLTVT.

This chain joins TRBV11-3 and TRBJ2-1, with a possible D match to TRBD1 (7 bases). The CDR3 length is 14 residues. Germline V gene lookup returns CDR1 SGHNT and CDR2 YENEEA. V was clipped by 6 bases and J by 10 bases, with 19 bases between them. The DNA of the CDR3 is TGTGCCAGCAGTCCCCAGAGACAGGGAGGAGAGCAGTTCTTC. Its protein product is CASSPQRQGGEQFF.

The CDR3 DNA reads as TGCGCCAGCAGCACCGGACAGGGGGGGCCAGATACGCAGTATTTT. Amino acid sequence: CASSTGQGGPDTQYF. J is TRBJ2-3 and V is TRBV5-1; TRBD1 agrees at 10 bases. This CDR3 is 15 amino acids long. With 4 bases clipped from V and 4 bases from J, the junction kept 6 bases outside the gene matches. Germline CDR1 is SGHRS and CDR2 is YFSETQ.

This clone showed up just a few times. CDR3 bases: TGTGCCAGCAGCTCTCCAGGGAGTCCCTACGAGCAGTACTTC. Protein product: CASSSPGSPYEQYF. The chain couples TRBV11-2 to TRBJ2-7, with D perhaps given as TRBD1 or TRBD2 (5 bases each). Trimming pared 4 bases from V and 2 bases from J, leaving 12 bases between. The CDR3 runs 14 residues. Germline CDR1 and CDR2: SGHAT and FQNNGV.

The chain combines TRBV10-3 with TRBJ1-5, with no clear D. Germline CDR1 is ENHRY and CDR2 is SYGVKD. Trimming removed 4 bases at V and 4 bases at J, with 11 bases between. The CDR3 sequence is 14 residues long. DNA for the CDR3: TGTGCCATCAGTGTCGGACGGACGAATCAGCCCCAGCATTTT. Residues: CAISVGRTNQPQHF.

The chain links TRBV4-3 to TRBJ1-6; D remains unclear. Trimming removed 0 bases at V and 3 bases at J, with 9 bases between. The germline V gene encodes CDR1 LGHNA and CDR2 YSLEER. The CDR3 is 16 amino acids. The CDR3: CASSQDEGFYNSPLHF. CDR3 nucleotide sequence: TGCGCCAGCAGCCAAGATGAAGGGTTCTATAATTCACCCCTCCACTTT.

The chain joins TRBV27 to TRBJ2-5; unclear D gene. The germline CDR1 and CDR2 sequences are MNHEY and SMNVEV (reference sequence). V was clipped by 9 bases and J by 2 bases, with 16 bases between them. The CDR3 spans 14 residues. The chain's CDR3 is CASRPSWAQETQYF. The CDR3 DNA is TGTGCCAGTCGGCCTAGTTGGGCGCAAGAGACCCAGTACTTC.

This clone was detected only a few times. The chain employs TRBV30 and TRBJ1-5; perhaps TRBD1 as D (6 bases). Germline values: CDR1 GTSNPN, CDR2 SVGIG (reference sequence). The CDR3 contains 15 residues. Trimming left V 2 bases short and J 2 bases short, with 13 bases between. In DNA, the CDR3 is TGTGCCTGGAGTACTGGGACAAATCGCAATCAGCCCCAGCATTTT. As protein: CAWSTGTNRNQPQHF.